The T cell receptor beta chain described here comes from a study of blood T cell repertoires in COVID-19. About the study: Material from acute and convalescent COVID-19 was sourced from the United States, Italy and Spain.

Per the germline V gene, CDR1 is MGHDK and CDR2 is SYGVNS. The germline V and J ends were trimmed by 3 bases and 5 bases, with 16 bases remaining between them. CDR3 length: 15 amino acids. Sequencing used immunoSEQ multiplex PCR; TCRdb keeps in-frame clones, though not all of them. The table has hundreds of thousands of clones, just under 90% seen once; the top ten hold 0.2% to 0.3%. The sequence was obtained from a woman between 18 and 29 years old with acute or convalescent COVID-19. The material sequenced was peripheral blood. This sequence joins TRBV25-1 and TRBJ1-1, with D unresolved. CDR3 nucleotide sequence: TGTGCCAGCAGTGACGACGCTAGTGCGAGGACTGAAGCTTTCTTT. Translating gives CASSDDASARTEAFF.